This is a list of T cell receptor beta chains from one sample in a study of naive and memory T cell subsets. TCRdb ran MiXCR on the UMI-ligation and nested PCR reads and lists one entry per CDR3 protein. Here the sample spans around 23,000 distinct CDR3 sequences, 8% to 13% being singletons. Material for sequencing was central memory CD8+ T cells from blood. All receptors derive from a human donor in good health. Both conserved end residues are part of each CDR3. Fields, in order: clone size, V gene, J gene, D gene, CDR3 protein, CDR3 DNA. The D gene is left open where the match is weak. The size of a clone is reported for some rows only, either as once, few or many, or as a class for expanded clones.

abundance: many; v_gene: TRBV6-1; j_gene: TRBJ2-7; d_gene: TRBD2; CDR3aa: CASIGLAPEQYF; CDR3nt: TGTGCCAGCATTGGACTAGCTCCCGAGCAGTACTTC
abundance: few; v_gene: TRBV2; j_gene: TRBJ2-7; d_gene: -; CDR3aa: CASSTTGGGSYEQYF; CDR3nt: TGTGCCAGCAGTACCACAGGGGGGGGCTCCTACGAGCAGTACTTC
abundance: -; v_gene: TRBV6-2/TRBV6-3; j_gene: TRBJ2-7; d_gene: -; CDR3aa: CASSYSDTYEQYF; CDR3nt: TGTGCCAGCAGTTACTCGGACACCTACGAGCAGTACTTC
abundance: many; v_gene: TRBV7-6; j_gene: TRBJ1-1; d_gene: -; CDR3aa: CASSLGVGGVNTEAFF; CDR3nt: TGTGCCAGCAGCTTAGGGGTGGGAGGAGTAAACACTGAAGCTTTCTTT
abundance: -; v_gene: TRBV4-1; j_gene: TRBJ2-7; d_gene: -; CDR3aa: CASSQTTVYEQYF; CDR3nt: TGCGCCAGCAGCCAAACGACAGTTTACGAGCAGTACTTC
abundance: many; v_gene: TRBV7-6; j_gene: TRBJ2-5; d_gene: -; CDR3aa: CASSLRGAKTQYF; CDR3nt: TGTGCCAGCAGCTTACGGGGGGCGAAGACCCAGTACTTC
abundance: many; v_gene: TRBV2; j_gene: TRBJ1-1; d_gene: -; CDR3aa: CASSEAWGNTEAFF; CDR3nt: TGTGCCAGCAGTGAAGCGTGGGGGAACACTGAAGCTTTCTTT
abundance: -; v_gene: TRBV9; j_gene: TRBJ2-1; d_gene: -; CDR3aa: CASSVAVGNEQFF; CDR3nt: TGTGCCAGCAGCGTAGCGGTCGGCAATGAGCAGTTCTTC
abundance: few; v_gene: TRBV29-1; j_gene: TRBJ2-1; d_gene: TRBD2; CDR3aa: CSVEEGTSGRGEQFF; CDR3nt: TGCAGCGTTGAAGAAGGGACTAGCGGGAGGGGGGAGCAGTTCTTC
abundance: many; v_gene: TRBV5-6; j_gene: TRBJ1-3; d_gene: -; CDR3aa: CASSLAEDGRGTIYF; CDR3nt: TGTGCCAGCAGCTTGGCCGAGGATGGCCGAGGGACCATATATTTT
abundance: medium-sized; v_gene: TRBV20-1; j_gene: TRBJ1-5; d_gene: -; CDR3aa: CSADTGLGQPQHF; CDR3nt: TGCAGTGCAGACACAGGGCTGGGTCAGCCCCAGCATTTT
abundance: many; v_gene: TRBV11-2; j_gene: TRBJ2-3; d_gene: TRBD2; CDR3aa: CASSFGLAGGPGLSTDTQYF; CDR3nt: TGTGCCAGCAGCTTTGGACTAGCGGGAGGGCCTGGCCTTAGCACAGATACGCAGTATTTT
abundance: -; v_gene: TRBV5-6; j_gene: TRBJ1-5; d_gene: -; CDR3aa: CASSWGGMGPQHF; CDR3nt: TGTGCCAGCAGCTGGGGGGGGATGGGGCCCCAGCATTTT
abundance: many; v_gene: TRBV6-2/TRBV6-3; j_gene: TRBJ2-2; d_gene: -; CDR3aa: CASSNGLELFF; CDR3nt: TGTGCCAGCAGTAATGGCCTGGAGCTGTTTTTT
abundance: many; v_gene: TRBV10-3; j_gene: TRBJ1-2; d_gene: -; CDR3aa: CAISESVTDKAKGYTF; CDR3nt: TGTGCCATCAGTGAGTCGGTGACGGACAAGGCCAAGGGCTACACCTTC
abundance: few; v_gene: TRBV10-3; j_gene: TRBJ2-1; d_gene: TRBD2; CDR3aa: CAISESMAGDYNEQFF; CDR3nt: TGTGCCATCAGTGAGTCTATGGCGGGAGATTACAATGAGCAGTTCTTC
abundance: few; v_gene: TRBV7-9; j_gene: TRBJ1-4; d_gene: TRBD1; CDR3aa: CASDPGTGAKEKLFF; CDR3nt: TGTGCCAGCGACCCCGGGACAGGGGCTAAGGAAAAACTGTTTTTT
abundance: -; v_gene: TRBV4-1; j_gene: TRBJ2-1; d_gene: TRBD2; CDR3aa: CASSQESVLRAGGPIEQFF; CDR3nt: TGCGCCAGCAGCCAAGAATCGGTTTTGAGGGCGGGAGGGCCTATTGAGCAGTTCTTC
abundance: -; v_gene: TRBV13; j_gene: TRBJ2-1; d_gene: -; CDR3aa: CASSSPHPYNEQFF; CDR3nt: TGTGCCAGCAGCTCCCCCCATCCATACAATGAGCAGTTCTTC
abundance: -; v_gene: TRBV28; j_gene: TRBJ1-6; d_gene: -; CDR3aa: CASSFSAGNSPLHF; CDR3nt: TGTGCCAGCAGTTTTTCCGCGGGGAATTCACCCCTCCACTTT
abundance: many; v_gene: TRBV12-3/TRBV12-4; j_gene: TRBJ2-1; d_gene: TRBD2; CDR3aa: CASSPGGYEQFF; CDR3nt: TGTGCCAGCAGCCCGGGGGGGTATGAGCAGTTCTTC
abundance: many; v_gene: TRBV7-2; j_gene: TRBJ1-4; d_gene: -; CDR3aa: CASSFPGANEKLFF; CDR3nt: TGTGCCAGCAGCTTCCCCGGGGCTAATGAAAAACTGTTTTTT
abundance: -; v_gene: TRBV29-1; j_gene: TRBJ2-7; d_gene: TRBD1; CDR3aa: CSVQGQTYEQYF; CDR3nt: TGCAGCGTCCAGGGACAGACCTACGAGCAGTACTTC
abundance: many; v_gene: TRBV20-1; j_gene: TRBJ2-3; d_gene: TRBD2; CDR3aa: CSAKDRDYKDTQYF; CDR3nt: TGCAGTGCTAAAGACCGGGACTATAAAGATACGCAGTATTTT